This T cell receptor beta chain was captured in a study of Graves' ophthalmopathy and Graves' hyperthyroidism. RNA transcripts yielded amplified TCR beta CDR3 regions. In the first round, RT-PCR was carried out with HTBI primers, and a multiplex PCR formed the second round. TCRdb ran MiXCR on the multiplex PCR reads and lists one entry per CDR3 protein. The sample includes approximately 330,000 distinct CDR3 sequences, under 20% of them seen just once. This clonotype was observed at least ten times. The receptor was isolated from an adult man with Graves' ophthalmopathy. Sample: peripheral blood.

CDR3 region: CASSLLGQIYEQYF. The CDR3 DNA reads TGCGCCAGCAGCCTACTGGGACAGATATACGAGCAGTACTTC. The chain carries TRBV5-1 and TRBJ2-7; 7 bases match TRBD1. CDR1 and CDR2 (germline): SGHRS, YFSETQ. The CDR3 loop spans 14 amino acids. Germline trimming cut 4 bases from V and 4 bases from J; bases unmatched to any gene: 8. The complete variable domain, with remaining parts taken from reference TRBV5-1 and TRBJ2-7, reads KAGVTQTPRYLIKTRGQQVTLSCSPISGHRSVSWYQQTPGQGLQFLFEYFSETQRNKGNFPGRFSGRQFSNSRSEMNVSTLELGDSALYLCASSLLGQIYEQYFGPGTRLTVT.